This T cell receptor beta chain originates from a study of T cells in Graves' hyperthyroidism and ophthalmopathy. This clonotype was detected ten times or more. The CDR3 has 16 residues. V lost 0 bases and J lost 3; bases outside the gene matches: 7. CDR1 and CDR2 (germline): SNHLY, FYNNEI. The source material, RNA transcripts, was used to amplify TCR beta CDR3 regions. HTBI primers were used for first-round RT-PCR of the TCR CDR3. TCRdb processed the multiplex PCR reads anew with MiXCR; each CDR3 protein has one entry. Counted here are 600,000 to 650,000 distinct CDR3 sequences, roughly 16% occurring once; the ten biggest clones make up approximately 3.9%.

The sequenced material came from blood. V is TRBV2 and J is TRBJ1-2, with 7 positions matching TRBD1. This receptor was identified in a woman in her 30s with Graves' hyperthyroidism. Here the CDR3 DNA reads TGTGCCAGCAGTGAAGCACGAGGGACAGCTTACTATGGCTACACCTTC. It encodes CASSEARGTAYYGYTF.